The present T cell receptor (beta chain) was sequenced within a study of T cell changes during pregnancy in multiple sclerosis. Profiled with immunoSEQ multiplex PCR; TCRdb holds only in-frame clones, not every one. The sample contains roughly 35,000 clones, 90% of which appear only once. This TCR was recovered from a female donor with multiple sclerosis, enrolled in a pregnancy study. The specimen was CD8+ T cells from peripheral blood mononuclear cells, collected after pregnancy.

CDR3 nucleotide sequence: TGTGCCAGCAGCGTAGGTGGGAGCTTGAACTATGGCTACACCTTC. It specifies CASSVGGSLNYGYTF. The V and J genes are TRBV9 and TRBJ1-2; unclear D gene. The CDR3 consists of 15 residues. Germline V gene lookup returns CDR1 SGDLS and CDR2 YYNGEE. V was clipped by 0 bases and J by 2 bases, with 11 bases between them.